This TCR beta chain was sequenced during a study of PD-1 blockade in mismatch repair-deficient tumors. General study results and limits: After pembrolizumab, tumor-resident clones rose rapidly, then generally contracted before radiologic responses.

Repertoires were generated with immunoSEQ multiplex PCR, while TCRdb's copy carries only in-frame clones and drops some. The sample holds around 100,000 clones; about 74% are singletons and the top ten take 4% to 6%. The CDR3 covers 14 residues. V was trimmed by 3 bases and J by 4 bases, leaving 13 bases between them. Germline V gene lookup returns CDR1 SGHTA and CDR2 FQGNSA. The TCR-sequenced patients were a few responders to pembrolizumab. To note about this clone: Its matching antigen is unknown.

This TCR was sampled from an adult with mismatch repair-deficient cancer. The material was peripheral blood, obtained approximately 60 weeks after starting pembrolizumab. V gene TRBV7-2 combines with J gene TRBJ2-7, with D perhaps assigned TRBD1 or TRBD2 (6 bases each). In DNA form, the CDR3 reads TGTGCCAGCAGCTTGCCCGGGGGCGCTTACGAGCAGTACTTC. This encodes CASSLPGGAYEQYF.